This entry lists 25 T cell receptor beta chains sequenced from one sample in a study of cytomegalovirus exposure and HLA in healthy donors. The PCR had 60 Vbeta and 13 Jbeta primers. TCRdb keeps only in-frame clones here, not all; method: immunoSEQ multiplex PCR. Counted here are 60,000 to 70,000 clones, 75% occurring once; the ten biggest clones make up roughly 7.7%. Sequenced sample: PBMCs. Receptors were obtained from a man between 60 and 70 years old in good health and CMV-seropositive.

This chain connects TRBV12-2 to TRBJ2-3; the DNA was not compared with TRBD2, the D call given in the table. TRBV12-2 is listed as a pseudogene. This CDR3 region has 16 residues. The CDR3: CASRLGLAGGTDTQYF. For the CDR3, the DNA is TGTGCAAGTCGCCTTGGACTAGCGGGAGGCACAGATACGCAGTATTTT.

Written as DNA, the CDR3 is TGTGCCAGCAGTGCAGGGGACACCGGGGAGCTGTTTTTT. Its protein is CASSAGDTGELFF. The chain recombines TRBV6-4 with TRBJ2-2; maybe TRBD1 (6 bases). The CDR3 length is 13 residues. V gave up 4 bases and J gave up 3 bases, with 6 bases separating them. Germline V gene sequence: CDR1 MRHNA, CDR2 SNTAGT.

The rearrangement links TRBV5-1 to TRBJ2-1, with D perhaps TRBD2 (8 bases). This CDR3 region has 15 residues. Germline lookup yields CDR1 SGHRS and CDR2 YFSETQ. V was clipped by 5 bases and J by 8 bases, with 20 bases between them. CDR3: CASRSERGTVDEQFF. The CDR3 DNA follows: TGCGCCAGCAGGTCCGAGCGGGGGACAGTGGATGAGCAGTTCTTC.

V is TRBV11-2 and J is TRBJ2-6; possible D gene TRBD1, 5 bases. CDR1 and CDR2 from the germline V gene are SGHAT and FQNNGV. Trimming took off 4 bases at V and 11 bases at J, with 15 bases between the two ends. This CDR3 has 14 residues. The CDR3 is CASSSSDRGHVLTF. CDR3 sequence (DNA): TGTGCCAGCAGCTCCTCCGACAGAGGTCACGTCCTGACTTTC.

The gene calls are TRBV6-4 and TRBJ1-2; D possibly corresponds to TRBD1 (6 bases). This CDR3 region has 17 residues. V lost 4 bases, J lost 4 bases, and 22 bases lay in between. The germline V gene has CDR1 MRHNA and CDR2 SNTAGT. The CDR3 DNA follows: TGTGCCAGCAGTGCAAGAACGCTTGACAGGCCCACCTATGGCTACACCTTC. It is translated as CASSARTLDRPTYGYTF.

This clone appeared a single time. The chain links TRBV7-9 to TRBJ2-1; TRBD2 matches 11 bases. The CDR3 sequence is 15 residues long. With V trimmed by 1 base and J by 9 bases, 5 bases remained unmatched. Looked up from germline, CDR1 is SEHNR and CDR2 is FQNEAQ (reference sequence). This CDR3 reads CASSLVSGRAIEQFF. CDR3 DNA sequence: TGTGCCAGCAGCTTAGTTAGCGGGAGGGCCATTGAGCAGTTCTTC.

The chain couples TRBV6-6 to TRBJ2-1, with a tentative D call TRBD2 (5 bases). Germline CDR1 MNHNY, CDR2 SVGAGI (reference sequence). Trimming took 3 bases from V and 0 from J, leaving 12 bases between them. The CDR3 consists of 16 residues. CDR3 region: CASSYLDSPSYNEQFF. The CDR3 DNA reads TGTGCCAGCAGTTATTTGGACTCTCCCTCCTACAATGAGCAGTTCTTC.

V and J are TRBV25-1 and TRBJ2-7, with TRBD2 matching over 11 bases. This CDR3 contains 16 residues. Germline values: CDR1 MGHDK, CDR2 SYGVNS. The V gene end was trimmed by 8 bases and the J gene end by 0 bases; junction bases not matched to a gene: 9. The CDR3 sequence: CASGGTSGVGSYEQYF. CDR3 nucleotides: TGTGCCAGCGGCGGGACTAGCGGCGTCGGCTCCTACGAGCAGTACTTC.

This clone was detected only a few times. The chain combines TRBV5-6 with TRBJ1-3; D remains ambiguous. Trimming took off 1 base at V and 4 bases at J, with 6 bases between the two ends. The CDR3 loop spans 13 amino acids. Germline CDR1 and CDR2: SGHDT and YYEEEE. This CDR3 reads CASSLQSGNTIYF. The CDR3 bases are TGTGCCAGCAGCTTGCAGTCCGGAAACACCATATATTTT.

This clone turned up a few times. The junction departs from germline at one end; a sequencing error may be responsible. The CDR3 loop reads CASSYGPNQPQHF. CDR3 bases: TGTGCCAGCAGTTATGGCCCCAATCAGCCCCAGCATTTT. The chain uses TRBV10-2 and TRBJ1-5; the D is unclear. Germline-derived CDR1 and CDR2 are WSHSY and SAAADI. The CDR3 has 13 residues.

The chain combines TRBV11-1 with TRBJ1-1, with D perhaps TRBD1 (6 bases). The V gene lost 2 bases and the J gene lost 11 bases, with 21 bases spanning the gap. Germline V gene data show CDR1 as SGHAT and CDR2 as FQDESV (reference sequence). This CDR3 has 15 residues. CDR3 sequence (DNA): TGTGCCAGCAGCTTATATTCGTCTGTGCAGGGGCGGGCTTTCTTT. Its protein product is CASSLYSSVQGRAFF.

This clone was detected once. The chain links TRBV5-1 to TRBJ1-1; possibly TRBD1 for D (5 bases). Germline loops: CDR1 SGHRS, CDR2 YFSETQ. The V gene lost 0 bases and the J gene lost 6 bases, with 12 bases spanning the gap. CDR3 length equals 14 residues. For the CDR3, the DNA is TGCGCCAGCAGCTTGGCCGCGGGGCTGGCTGAAGCTTTCTTT. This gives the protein CASSLAAGLAEAFF.

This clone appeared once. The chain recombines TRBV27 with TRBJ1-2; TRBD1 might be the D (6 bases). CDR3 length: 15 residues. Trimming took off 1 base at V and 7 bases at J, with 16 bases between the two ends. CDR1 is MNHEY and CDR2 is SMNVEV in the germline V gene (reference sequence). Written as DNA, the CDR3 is TGTGCCAGCAGTTTATGGGGCAGGGGTCCTGGTGGCTACACCTTC. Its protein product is CASSLWGRGPGGYTF.

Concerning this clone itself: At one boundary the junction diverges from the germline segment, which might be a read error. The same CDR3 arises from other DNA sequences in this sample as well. This CDR3 reads CSVVRGSSSYNEQFF. DNA for the CDR3: TGCAGTGTTGTCCGGGGTTCGAGCTCCTACAATGAGCAGTTCTTC. J is TRBJ2-1 and V is TRBV29-1, with D maybe TRBD2 (5 bases). Germline CDR1 is SQVTM and CDR2 is ANQGSEA. The CDR3 is made up of 15 amino acids.

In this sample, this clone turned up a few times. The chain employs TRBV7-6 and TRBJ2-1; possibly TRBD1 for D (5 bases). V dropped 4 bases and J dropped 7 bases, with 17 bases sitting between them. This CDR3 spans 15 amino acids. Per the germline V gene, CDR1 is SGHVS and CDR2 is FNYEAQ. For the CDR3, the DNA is TGTGCCAGCAGCTCAACAACATCGCCAGGGAATGAGCAGTTCTTC. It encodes CASSSTTSPGNEQFF.

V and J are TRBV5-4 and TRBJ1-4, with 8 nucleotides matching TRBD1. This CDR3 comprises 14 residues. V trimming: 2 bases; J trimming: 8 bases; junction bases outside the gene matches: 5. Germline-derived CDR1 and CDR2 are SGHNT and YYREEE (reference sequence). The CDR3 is CASSFGQGGEKLFF. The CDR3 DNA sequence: TGTGCCAGCAGCTTTGGACAGGGAGGGGAAAAACTGTTTTTT.

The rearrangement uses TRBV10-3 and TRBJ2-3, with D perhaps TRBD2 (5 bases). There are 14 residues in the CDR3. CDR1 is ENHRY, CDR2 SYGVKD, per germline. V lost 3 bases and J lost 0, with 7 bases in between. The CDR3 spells CAISDGGSTDTQYF. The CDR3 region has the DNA TGTGCCATCAGTGATGGCGGGAGCACAGATACGCAGTATTTT.

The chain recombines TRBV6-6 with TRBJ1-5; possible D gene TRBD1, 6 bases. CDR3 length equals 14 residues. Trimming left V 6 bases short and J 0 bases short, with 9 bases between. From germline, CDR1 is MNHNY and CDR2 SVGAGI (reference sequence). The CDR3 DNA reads TGTGCCAGCAGAAGACAGGATAGCAATCAGCCCCAGCATTTT. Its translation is CASRRQDSNQPQHF.

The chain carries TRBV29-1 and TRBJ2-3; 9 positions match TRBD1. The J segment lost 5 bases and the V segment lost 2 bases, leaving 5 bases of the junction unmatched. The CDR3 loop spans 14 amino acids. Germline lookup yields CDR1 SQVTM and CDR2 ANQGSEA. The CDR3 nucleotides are TGCAGCGTTGAAAGGGACAGGGTAGGAGATACGCAGTATTTT. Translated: CSVERDRVGDTQYF.

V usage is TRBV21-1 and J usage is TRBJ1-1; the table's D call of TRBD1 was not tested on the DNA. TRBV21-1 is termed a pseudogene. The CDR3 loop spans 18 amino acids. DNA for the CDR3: TGTGCCAGCAGCGACCGGGACAGGGCTTGGAGGTTGAACACTGAAGCTTTCTTT. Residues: CASSDRDRAWRLNTEAFF.

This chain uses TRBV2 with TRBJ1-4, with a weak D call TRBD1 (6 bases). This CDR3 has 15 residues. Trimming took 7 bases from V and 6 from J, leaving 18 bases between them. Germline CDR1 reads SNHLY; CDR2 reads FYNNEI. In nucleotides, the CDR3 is TGTGCCAGCACCCGAACAGGGAATTGGGATGAAAAACTGTTTTTT. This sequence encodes CASTRTGNWDEKLFF.

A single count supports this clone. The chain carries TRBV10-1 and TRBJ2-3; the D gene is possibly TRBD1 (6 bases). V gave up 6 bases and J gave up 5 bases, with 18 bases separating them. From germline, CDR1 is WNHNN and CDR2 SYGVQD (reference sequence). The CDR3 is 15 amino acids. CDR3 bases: TGCGCCAGCAGCCTCGGGACACGGCGTGGAGATACGCAGTATTTT. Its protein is CASSLGTRRGDTQYF.

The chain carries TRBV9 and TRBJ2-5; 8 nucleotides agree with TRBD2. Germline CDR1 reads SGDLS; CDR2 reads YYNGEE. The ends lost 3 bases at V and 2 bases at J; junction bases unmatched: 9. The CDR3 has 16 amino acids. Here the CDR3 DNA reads TGTGCCAGCAGCGCTCGTAACCCGGGGGGGCAAGAGACCCAGTACTTC. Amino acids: CASSARNPGGQETQYF.

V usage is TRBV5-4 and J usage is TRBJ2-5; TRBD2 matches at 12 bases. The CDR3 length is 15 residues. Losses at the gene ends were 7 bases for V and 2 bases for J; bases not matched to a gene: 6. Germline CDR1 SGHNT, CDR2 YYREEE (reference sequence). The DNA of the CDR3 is TGTGCCAGCGCCCCGGGACTAGCGGGTCAAGAGACCCAGTACTTC. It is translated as CASAPGLAGQETQYF.

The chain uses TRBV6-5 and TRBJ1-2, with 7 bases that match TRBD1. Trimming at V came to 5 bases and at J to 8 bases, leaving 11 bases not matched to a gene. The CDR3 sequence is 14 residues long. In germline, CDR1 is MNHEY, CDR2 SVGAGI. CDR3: CASSRRQGSRGYTF. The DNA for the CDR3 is TGTGCCAGCAGTAGGAGACAGGGAAGTCGGGGCTACACCTTC.